This T cell receptor (beta chain) was found in a study of T-cell memory formation after mild COVID-19. Study-level results: Shrinking CD4+ clones were chiefly CM and EM; CD8+ ones were chiefly EMRA.

TCRdb ran MiXCR on the 5' RACE reads and lists one entry per CDR3 protein. The sample lists 250,000 or so distinct CDR3 sequences, more than 15% occurring once. A remark on this clonotype: What it binds is unknown.

Germline trimming cut 1 base from V and 4 bases from J; bases unmatched to any gene: 6. The V gene's germline CDR1 is SGHTA and CDR2 FQGNSA. The CDR3 is made up of 15 amino acids. The sequence was obtained from a man aged 18 to 29 who had mild COVID-19 (a few samples of this study predate the infection). Cell type and time point are not known. What was sequenced was PBMCs or a T cell subset sorted from them (not recorded which). The chain combines TRBV7-2 with TRBJ1-2; TRBD1 matches at 7 bases. The CDR3 loop reads CASSLGTRTGYGYTF. The CDR3 DNA reads TGTGCCAGCAGCTTAGGGACAAGGACAGGCTATGGCTACACCTTC.